The 24 T cell receptor beta chains presented below share a single source sample, sequenced in a study of T cells in Graves' hyperthyroidism and ophthalmopathy. Authors of the study amplified TCR beta CDR3 regions from RNA transcripts. RT-PCR in the first round (using the HTBI primer set) targeted the TCR CDR3. TCRdb used MiXCR to reprocess the multiplex PCR reads, holding one entry per CDR3 protein. The data hold over 700,000 distinct CDR3 sequences, with about 38% observed a single time. Material: blood. These receptors came from a man aged 18 to 29 with Graves' hyperthyroidism.

The sample holds a few counts of this clonotype. The rearrangement joins TRBV5-5 to TRBJ1-5; D gene ambiguous. The V gene's germline CDR1 is SGHKS and CDR2 YYEKEE (reference sequence). There are 14 residues in the CDR3. V gave up 4 bases and J gave up 3 bases, with 11 bases separating them. The CDR3 here is CASSLGVVNQPQHF. The CDR3 nucleotides read TGTGCCAGCAGCCTCGGCGTTGTCAATCAGCCCCAGCATTTT.

In this sample, this clonotype turned up a few times. This chain uses TRBV7-2 with TRBJ2-5, with TRBD1 matching over 10 bases. The V and J ends lost 5 bases and 5 bases, in that order; junction bases with no gene match: 5. Germline values: CDR1 SGHTA, CDR2 FQGNSA. The CDR3 is 14 residues long. CDR3 sequence reads: CASSPTGGVETQYF. The CDR3 DNA is TGTGCCAGCAGCCCGACAGGGGGCGTGGAGACCCAGTACTTC.

J is TRBJ2-7 and V is TRBV2; TRBD1 matches 8 bases. Germline V gene sequence: CDR1 SNHLY, CDR2 FYNNEI. CDR3 length: 16 amino acids. Germline trimming cut 6 bases from V and 1 base from J; bases unmatched to any gene: 11. The CDR3 region is CASSYLGGQASYEQYF. In DNA form, the CDR3 reads TGTGCCAGCAGCTACTTGGGGGGACAGGCGTCCTACGAGCAGTACTTC.

This clonotype has ten or more counts. The V gene is TRBV7-6, the J gene TRBJ2-2; D possibly corresponds to TRBD2 (6 bases). CDR3 length equals 14 residues. V was trimmed by 5 bases and J by 2 bases, leaving 9 bases between them. Germline CDR1 reads SGHVS; CDR2 reads FNYEAQ. CDR3 coding DNA: TGTGCCAGCAGCCAGGGACTTAACACCGGGGAGCTGTTTTTT. It specifies CASSQGLNTGELFF.

This clonotype was counted a few times. The chain recombines TRBV7-9 with TRBJ2-7; 8 bases agree with TRBD2. This CDR3 has 15 residues. From germline, CDR1 is SEHNR and CDR2 FQNEAQ (reference sequence). The junction had 4 bases not matched to a gene; V was cut back by 0 bases and J by 3 bases. CDR3 sequence reads: CASSLAPSGYYEQYF. For the CDR3, the DNA is TGTGCCAGCAGCTTAGCCCCTAGCGGGTACTACGAGCAGTACTTC.

This clonotype was counted many times. This chain connects TRBV20-1 to TRBJ2-7; possibly TRBD1 for D (5 bases). Germline CDR1 DFQATT, CDR2 SNEGSKA (reference sequence). The CDR3 totals 14 residues. Trimming took 3 bases from V and 2 from J, leaving 14 bases between them. In nucleotides, the CDR3 is TGCAGTGCTAGCCTCGGCAGGGTGGCCTACGAGCAGTACTTC. Translated, it gives CSASLGRVAYEQYF.

The chain joins TRBV20-1 to TRBJ2-7; TRBD2 matches 13 bases. CDR3 length equals 12 residues. Germline CDR1 and CDR2: DFQATT and SNEGSKA (reference sequence). With V trimmed by 6 bases and J by 7 bases, 3 bases remained unmatched. Written as DNA, the CDR3 is TGCAGTGCCAGGACTAGCGGGAGAGAGCAGTACTTC. Amino acid sequence: CSARTSGREQYF.

A remark on this clonotype: With a much larger clone just one base away, this may be a read error. The J gene is TRBJ1-5, the V gene TRBV2, with no clear D. Germline loops: CDR1 SNHLY, CDR2 FYNNEI. The CDR3 is 16 residues long. Deletions cut 6 bases from V and 0 bases from J, with 15 bases between. This CDR3 reads CASSVKSSYSNQPQHF. CDR3 coding DNA: TGTGCCAGCAGCGTGAAGAGCTCATATAGCAATCAGCCCCAGCATTTT.

The chain joins TRBV19 to TRBJ2-5, with D hard to call. Trimming cost V 7 bases and J 2 bases, with 8 bases left between them. The CDR3 runs to 12 residues. Germline CDR1 is LNHDA and CDR2 is SQIVND (reference sequence). CDR3 residues: CASTQIQETQYF. CDR3 in DNA: TGTGCCAGTACACAGATTCAAGAGACCCAGTACTTC.

This clonotype was detected a few times. V usage is TRBV2 and J usage is TRBJ2-5; 9 bases agree with TRBD2. CDR3 length: 15 amino acids. Germline V gene sequence: CDR1 SNHLY, CDR2 FYNNEI. V was clipped by 2 bases and J by 5 bases; unmatched bases: 6. The CDR3 protein is CASSEIAGVRETQYF. The CDR3 DNA follows: TGTGCCAGCAGTGAAATAGCGGGAGTGAGGGAGACCCAGTACTTC.

This clonotype was recorded a few times. This sequence joins TRBV6-6 and TRBJ1-1, with D unresolved. Germline CDR1 reads MNHNY; CDR2 reads SVGAGI (reference sequence). With 10 bases removed from V and 0 bases from J, the gap between germline ends came to 12 bases. This CDR3 region has 13 residues. CDR3 region: CAIKLSMNTEAFF. CDR3 bases: TGTGCCATTAAGCTGTCAATGAACACTGAAGCTTTCTTT.

The gene calls are TRBV5-6 and TRBJ1-1; D is undetermined. Germline values: CDR1 SGHDT, CDR2 YYEEEE. This CDR3 contains 13 residues. The germline V and J ends were trimmed by 4 bases and 3 bases, with 10 bases remaining between them. CDR3 sequence reads: CASSLQADTEAFF. CDR3 nucleotides: TGTGCCAGCAGCCTCCAGGCGGACACTGAAGCTTTCTTT.

This clonotype was seen ten or more times. V is TRBV7-9 and J is TRBJ1-6; D ambiguous. The germline gives CDR1 SEHNR, CDR2 FQNEAQ (reference sequence). The CDR3 contains 14 residues. Trimming cost V 5 bases and J 3 bases, with 8 bases left between them. This CDR3 is CASSTQNYNSPLHF. CDR3 DNA sequence: TGTGCCAGCAGCACGCAGAACTATAATTCACCCCTCCACTTT.

V gene TRBV5-1 combines with J gene TRBJ2-7, with unresolved D. The CDR3 is 12 residues long. Germline assignment: CDR1 SGHRS and CDR2 YFSETQ. V lost 8 bases to trimming and J lost 6 bases, with 15 bases between them. The CDR3 region is CARLGARGEQYF. As DNA, the CDR3 is TGCGCCAGGCTGGGCGCGAGAGGCGAGCAGTACTTC.

The rearrangement joins TRBV7-2 to TRBJ2-5; 8 bases are a match to TRBD2. The trim removed 2 bases at V and 3 bases at J, leaving 14 bases unmatched. Germline V gives CDR1 SGHTA, CDR2 FQGNSA. CDR3 length: 18 amino acids. The CDR3 region has the DNA TGTGCCAGCAGCTTATTAGCCCCTAGGTTAGCGGGAAAAGAGACCCAGTACTTC. Its protein product is CASSLLAPRLAGKETQYF.

The chain couples TRBV29-1 to TRBJ1-1; 7 bases match TRBD1. After removal of 3 bases from V and 3 bases from J, the junction contained 7 bases not matched to a gene. The CDR3 loop spans 14 amino acids. Per the germline V gene, CDR1 is SQVTM and CDR2 is ANQGSEA. The CDR3 reads CSVDTGEKYTEAFF. The CDR3 bases are TGCAGCGTTGACACAGGGGAAAAGTACACTGAAGCTTTCTTT.

The chain couples TRBV2 to TRBJ1-6; D perhaps matches TRBD1 (6 bases). The CDR3 has 14 amino acids. Germline CDR1 is SNHLY and CDR2 is FYNNEI. V was pared by 1 base and J by 9 bases, with 10 bases between. Here the CDR3 reads CASSEVVRGSPLHF. The CDR3, as DNA: TGTGCCAGCAGTGAAGTTGTCAGGGGTTCACCCCTCCACTTT.

This clonotype was detected many times. The V and J genes are TRBV2 and TRBJ1-1; unclear D gene. In germline, CDR1 is SNHLY, CDR2 FYNNEI. The CDR3 runs 13 residues. V lost 6 bases to trimming and J lost 5 bases, with 13 bases between them. The DNA of the CDR3 is TGTGCCAGCAGCACCCAGGAGAAGACTGAAGCTTTCTTT. It encodes CASSTQEKTEAFF.

This chain connects TRBV6-6 to TRBJ1-1; 9 bases are a match to TRBD1. V lost 2 bases and J lost 8; bases outside the gene matches: 3. CDR3 length equals 13 residues. CDR1 MNHNY and CDR2 SVGAGI come from the germline V gene (reference sequence). CDR3 in amino acids: CASSYGQGLEAFF. As DNA, the CDR3 is TGTGCCAGCAGTTACGGACAGGGGCTCGAAGCTTTCTTT.

A note on this clonotype: The junction and the germline gene differ at one end; a read error may be behind it. The chain joins TRBV7-9 to TRBJ2-2, with 7 bases matching TRBD2. Germline V gives CDR1 SEHNR, CDR2 FQNEAQ (reference sequence). This CDR3 has 16 amino acids. The chain's CDR3 is CASSRSAGVNTGELFF. In DNA, the CDR3 is TGCGCCAGCAGCCGGAGTGCGGGAGTGAACACCGGGGAGCTGTTTTTT.

This clonotype has ten or more counts. The DNA for the CDR3 is TGTGCCAGCAGTGAACCCATCGTGCACAGGGGGCTCGCACCCCTCCACTTT. Amino acids: CASSEPIVHRGLAPLHF. This chain connects TRBV25-1 to TRBJ1-6, with TRBD1 identical over 9 bases. The CDR3 is made up of 17 amino acids. Germline trimming cut 2 bases from V and 11 bases from J; bases unmatched to any gene: 13. Germline V gene data show CDR1 as MGHDK and CDR2 as SYGVNS.

There are a few counts of this clonotype. This chain uses TRBV5-1 with TRBJ2-2, with 7 bases fitting TRBD1. This CDR3 spans 15 amino acids. The ends lost 4 bases at V and 0 bases at J; junction bases unmatched: 3. The germline CDR1 and CDR2 sequences are SGHRS and YFSETQ. The CDR3 sequence: CASSPGQPNTGELFF. CDR3 sequence (DNA): TGCGCCAGCAGCCCGGGACAGCCGAACACCGGGGAGCTGTTTTTT.

The V call is TRBV5-1, the J call TRBJ1-2; D is perhaps TRBD1 (5 bases). The CDR3 is 15 amino acids. V lost 3 bases, J lost 0 bases, and 12 bases lay in between. Germline CDR1 SGHRS, CDR2 YFSETQ. This CDR3 is CASSSTVTTNYGYTF. Written as DNA, the CDR3 is TGCGCCAGCAGCTCGACAGTTACGACTAACTATGGCTACACCTTC.

There are a few counts of this clonotype. The chain carries TRBV10-3 and TRBJ1-2, with D unclear. Trimming took 10 bases from V and 7 from J, leaving 16 bases between them. Germline V CDR1 and CDR2: ENHRY, SYGVKD. The CDR3 consists of 12 residues. This chain's CDR3 is CATYRRGVGYTF. CDR3 DNA sequence: TGTGCCACCTATCGGCGCGGGGTTGGCTACACCTTC.